This TCR beta chain was identified in a study of blood T cell repertoires in COVID-19. TCRdb's table, derived via immunoSEQ multiplex PCR, lists solely in-frame clones and lacks some. The data contain under 450,000 clones, roughly four fifths of them seen just once; the ten biggest clones take up over 0.95%. This clone was seen just once. This CDR3 contains 13 residues. The germline gives CDR1 SGHAT, CDR2 FQNNGV. The germline V and J ends were trimmed by 5 bases and 1 base, with 8 bases remaining between them. The receptor was isolated from a human donor with acute or convalescent COVID-19. The donor label of this sample is uncertain. The chain joins TRBV11-2 to TRBJ1-1, with no clear D. The sequenced material came from peripheral blood. The CDR3 sequence: CASSHYTNTEAFF. The CDR3 DNA sequence: TGTGCCAGCAGCCATTACACGAACACTGAAGCTTTCTTT.